These T cell receptor beta chains were read from a single sample in a study of control samples from healthy donors and cancer patients. Some clones are missing from TCRdb's copy, which holds only in-frame ones; the method was immunoSEQ multiplex PCR. This table has about 140,000 clones, 88% appearing once. The sequencing input was blood. These receptors all come from a woman aged 25-40 years in good health. The CDR3 runs from the conserved cysteine through the conserved F or W. The D gene is left open where the match is weak. Rows give clone size only sometimes, using once, few, many, or a class for an expanded clone.

J gene: TRBJ1-1
D gene: .
CDR3 length: 14
clone size: .
V gene: TRBV7-9
CDR3 protein: CASSLGTDNTEAFF
CDR3 DNA: TGTGCCAGCAGCCTCGGGACGGATAACACTGAAGCTTTCTTT

J gene: TRBJ2-1
D gene: .
CDR3 length: 14
clone size: once
V gene: TRBV29-1
CDR3 protein: CSVVGSRSYNEQFF
CDR3 DNA: TGCAGCGTTGTAGGCTCCCGCTCCTACAATGAGCAGTTCTTC

J gene: TRBJ1-1
D gene: .
CDR3 length: 13
clone size: .
V gene: TRBV6-5
CDR3 protein: CASTLGPNTEAFF
CDR3 DNA: TGTGCCAGCACCCTGGGACCGAACACTGAAGCTTTCTTT

J gene: TRBJ1-1
D gene: .
CDR3 length: 15
clone size: .
V gene: TRBV5-1
CDR3 protein: CASSLRGGPNTEAFF
CDR3 DNA: TGCGCCAGCAGTTTGAGGGGTGGCCCGAACACTGAAGCTTTCTTT

J gene: TRBJ2-5
D gene: .
CDR3 length: 16
clone size: .
V gene: TRBV7-9
CDR3 protein: CASSLTSGYSRETQYF
CDR3 DNA: TGTGCCAGCAGCCTGACCTCGGGCTATTCAAGGGAGACCCAGTACTTC

J gene: TRBJ1-1
D gene: .
CDR3 length: 15
clone size: .
V gene: TRBV5-1
CDR3 protein: CASSLGRTGNTEAFF
CDR3 DNA: TGCGCCAGCAGCTTGGGCAGGACGGGGAACACTGAAGCTTTCTTT

J gene: TRBJ1-5
D gene: .
CDR3 length: 14
clone size: .
V gene: TRBV6-1
CDR3 protein: CASSESGWNQPQHF
CDR3 DNA: TGTGCCAGCAGTGAATCAGGGTGGAATCAGCCCCAGCATTTT

J gene: TRBJ1-4
D gene: .
CDR3 length: 13
clone size: .
V gene: TRBV29-1
CDR3 protein: CSVEGGGDEKLFF
CDR3 DNA: TGCAGCGTTGAGGGGGGCGGTGATGAAAAACTGTTTTTT

J gene: TRBJ2-3
D gene: TRBD2
CDR3 length: 20
clone size: .
V gene: TRBV19
CDR3 protein: CASSIAPSILAGGFTDTQYF
CDR3 DNA: TGTGCCAGTAGTATAGCCCCCTCTATTCTAGCGGGAGGGTTCACAGATACGCAGTATTTT

J gene: TRBJ1-3
D gene: .
CDR3 length: 12
clone size: .
V gene: TRBV12-3/TRBV12-4
CDR3 protein: CASTIRWNTIYF
CDR3 DNA: TGTGCCAGCACCATTCGGTGGAACACCATATATTTT

J gene: TRBJ2-3
D gene: TRBD2
CDR3 length: 14
clone size: few
V gene: TRBV27
CDR3 protein: CASNPGTSGRAWYF
CDR3 DNA: TGTGCCAGCAACCCAGGGACTAGCGGGAGGGCCTGGTATTTT